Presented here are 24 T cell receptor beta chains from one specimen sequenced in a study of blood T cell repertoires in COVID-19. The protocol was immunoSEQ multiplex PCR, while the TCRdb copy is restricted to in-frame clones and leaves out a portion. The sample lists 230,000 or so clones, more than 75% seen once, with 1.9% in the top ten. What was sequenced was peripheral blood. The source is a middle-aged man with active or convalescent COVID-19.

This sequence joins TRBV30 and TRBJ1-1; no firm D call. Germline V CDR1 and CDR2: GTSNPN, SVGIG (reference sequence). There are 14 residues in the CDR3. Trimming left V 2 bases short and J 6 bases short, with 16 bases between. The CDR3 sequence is CAWSSGREVPEAFF. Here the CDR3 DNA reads TGTGCCTGGAGTTCTGGGCGGGAGGTACCTGAAGCTTTCTTT.

CDR3 in amino acids: CASSHLTGELFF. CDR3 in DNA: TGTGCCAGCAGCCATCTAACCGGGGAGCTGTTTTTT. The V call is TRBV5-4, the J call TRBJ2-2; D ambiguous. Germline CDR1 and CDR2: SGHNT and YYREEE (reference sequence). V dropped 4 bases and J dropped 5 bases, with 6 bases sitting between them. The CDR3 length is 12 residues.

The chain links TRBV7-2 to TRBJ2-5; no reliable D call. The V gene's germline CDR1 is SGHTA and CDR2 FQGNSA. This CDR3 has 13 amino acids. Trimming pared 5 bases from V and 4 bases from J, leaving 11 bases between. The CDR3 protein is CASSISHAETQYF. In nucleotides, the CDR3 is TGTGCCAGCAGCATAAGCCACGCAGAGACCCAGTACTTC.

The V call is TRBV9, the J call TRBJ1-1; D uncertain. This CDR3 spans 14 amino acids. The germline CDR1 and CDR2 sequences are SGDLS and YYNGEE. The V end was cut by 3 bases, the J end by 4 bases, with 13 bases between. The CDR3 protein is CASSADSWSTEAFF. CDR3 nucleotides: TGTGCCAGCAGCGCGGACTCCTGGAGCACTGAAGCTTTCTTT.

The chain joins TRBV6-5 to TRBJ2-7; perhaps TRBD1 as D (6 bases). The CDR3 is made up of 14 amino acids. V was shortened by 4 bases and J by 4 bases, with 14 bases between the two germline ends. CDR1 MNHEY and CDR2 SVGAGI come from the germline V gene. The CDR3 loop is CASSSRDTNYEQYF. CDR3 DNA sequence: TGTGCCAGCAGTTCCAGGGACACCAATTACGAGCAGTACTTC.

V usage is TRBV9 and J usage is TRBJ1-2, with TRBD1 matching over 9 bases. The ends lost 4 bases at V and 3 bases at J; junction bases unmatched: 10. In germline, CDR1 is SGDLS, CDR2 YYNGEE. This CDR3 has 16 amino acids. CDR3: CASSSLGQGRDYGYTF. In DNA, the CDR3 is TGTGCCAGCAGCAGCTTGGGACAGGGTAGGGACTATGGCTACACCTTC.

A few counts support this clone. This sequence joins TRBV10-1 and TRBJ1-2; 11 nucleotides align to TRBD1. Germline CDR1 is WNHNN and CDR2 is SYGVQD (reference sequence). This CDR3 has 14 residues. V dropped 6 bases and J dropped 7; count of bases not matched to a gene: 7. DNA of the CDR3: TGCGCCAGCAGGGGACGGGACAGGGGGTTTGGCTACACCTTC. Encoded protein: CASRGRDRGFGYTF.

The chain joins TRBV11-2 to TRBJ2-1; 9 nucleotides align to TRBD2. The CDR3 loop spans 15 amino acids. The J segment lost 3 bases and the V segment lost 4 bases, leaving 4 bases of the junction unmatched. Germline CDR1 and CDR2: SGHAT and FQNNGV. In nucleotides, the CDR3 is TGTGCCAGCAGCTCCGGGACTAGCCGCTACAATGAGCAGTTCTTC. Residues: CASSSGTSRYNEQFF.

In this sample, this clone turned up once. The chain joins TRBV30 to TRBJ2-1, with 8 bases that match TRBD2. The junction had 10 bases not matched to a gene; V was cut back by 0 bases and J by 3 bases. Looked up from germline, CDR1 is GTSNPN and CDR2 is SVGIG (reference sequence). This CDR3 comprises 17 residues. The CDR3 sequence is CAWSVLRSGGHYNEQFF. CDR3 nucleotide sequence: TGTGCCTGGAGTGTACTTAGGAGCGGGGGACACTACAATGAGCAGTTCTTC.

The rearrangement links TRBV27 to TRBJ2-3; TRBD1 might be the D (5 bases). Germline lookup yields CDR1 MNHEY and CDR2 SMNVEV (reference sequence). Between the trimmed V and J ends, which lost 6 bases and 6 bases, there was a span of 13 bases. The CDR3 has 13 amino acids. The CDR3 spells CASRDNMGDTQYF. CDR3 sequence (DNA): TGTGCCAGCAGGGACAACATGGGGGATACGCAGTATTTT.

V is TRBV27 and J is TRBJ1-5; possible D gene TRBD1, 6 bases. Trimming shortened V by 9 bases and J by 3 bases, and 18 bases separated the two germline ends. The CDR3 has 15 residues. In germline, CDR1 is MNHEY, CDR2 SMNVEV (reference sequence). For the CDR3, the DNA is TGTGCCAGTTGGGGGGGCGCGAGGAACAATCAGCCCCAGCATTTT. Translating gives CASWGGARNNQPQHF.

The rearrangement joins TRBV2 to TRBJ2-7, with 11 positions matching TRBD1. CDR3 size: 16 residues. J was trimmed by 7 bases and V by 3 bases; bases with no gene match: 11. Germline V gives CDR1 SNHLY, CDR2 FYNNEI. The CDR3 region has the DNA TGTGCCAGCAGTGACCCCTTCCGGGACAGGGGGAAGGAGCAGTACTTC. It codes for CASSDPFRDRGKEQYF.

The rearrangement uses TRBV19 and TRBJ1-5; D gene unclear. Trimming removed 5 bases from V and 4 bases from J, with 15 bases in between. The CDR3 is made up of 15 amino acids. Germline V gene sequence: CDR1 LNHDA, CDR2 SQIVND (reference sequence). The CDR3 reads CASSSYPGSNQPQHF. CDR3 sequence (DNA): TGTGCCAGTAGTTCCTACCCCGGGTCGAATCAGCCCCAGCATTTT.

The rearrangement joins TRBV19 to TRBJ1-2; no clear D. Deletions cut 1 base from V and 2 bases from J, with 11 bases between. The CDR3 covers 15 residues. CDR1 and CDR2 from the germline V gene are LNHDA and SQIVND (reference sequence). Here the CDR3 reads CASSIGGGMNYGYTF. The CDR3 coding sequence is TGTGCCAGTAGTATAGGAGGAGGGATGAACTATGGCTACACCTTC.

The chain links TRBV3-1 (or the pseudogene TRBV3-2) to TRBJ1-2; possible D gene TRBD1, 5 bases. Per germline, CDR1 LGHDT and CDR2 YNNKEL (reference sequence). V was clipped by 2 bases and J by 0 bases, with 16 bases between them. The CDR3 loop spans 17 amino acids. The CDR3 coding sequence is TGTGCCAGCAGCCAACCGGGACCTGGGAGGGCTAACTATGGCTACACCTTC. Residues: CASSQPGPGRANYGYTF.

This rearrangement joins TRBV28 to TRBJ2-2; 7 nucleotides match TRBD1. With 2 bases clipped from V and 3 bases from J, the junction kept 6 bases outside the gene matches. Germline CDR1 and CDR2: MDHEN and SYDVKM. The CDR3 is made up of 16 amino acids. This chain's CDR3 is CASSLAGTAYTGELFF. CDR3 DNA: TGTGCCAGCAGTTTAGCCGGGACAGCGTACACCGGGGAGCTGTTTTTT.

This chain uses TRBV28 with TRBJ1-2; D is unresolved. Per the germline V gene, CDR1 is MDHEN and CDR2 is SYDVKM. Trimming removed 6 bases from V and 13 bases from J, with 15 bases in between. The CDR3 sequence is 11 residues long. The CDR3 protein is CASSRGLRITF. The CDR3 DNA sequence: TGTGCCAGCAGCCGAGGGCTTCGAATCACCTTC.

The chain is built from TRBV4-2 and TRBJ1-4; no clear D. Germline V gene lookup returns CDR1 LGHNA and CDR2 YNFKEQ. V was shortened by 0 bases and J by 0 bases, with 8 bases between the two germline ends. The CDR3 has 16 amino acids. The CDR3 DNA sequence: TGTGCCAGCAGCCAAGATACACGTGCAACTAATGAAAAACTGTTTTTT. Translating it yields CASSQDTRATNEKLFF.

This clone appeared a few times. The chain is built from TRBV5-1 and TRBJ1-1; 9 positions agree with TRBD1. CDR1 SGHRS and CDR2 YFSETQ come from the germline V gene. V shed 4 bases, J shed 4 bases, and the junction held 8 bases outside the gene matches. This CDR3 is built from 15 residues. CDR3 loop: CASSVGTGRSTEAFF. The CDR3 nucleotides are TGCGCCAGCAGCGTAGGGACAGGGAGAAGCACTGAAGCTTTCTTT.

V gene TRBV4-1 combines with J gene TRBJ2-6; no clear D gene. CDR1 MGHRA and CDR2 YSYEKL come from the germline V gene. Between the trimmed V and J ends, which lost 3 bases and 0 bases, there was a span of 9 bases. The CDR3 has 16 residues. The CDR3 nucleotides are TGCGCCAGCAGCCACCTTCCGGGCTCTGGGGCCAACGTCCTGACTTTC. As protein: CASSHLPGSGANVLTF.

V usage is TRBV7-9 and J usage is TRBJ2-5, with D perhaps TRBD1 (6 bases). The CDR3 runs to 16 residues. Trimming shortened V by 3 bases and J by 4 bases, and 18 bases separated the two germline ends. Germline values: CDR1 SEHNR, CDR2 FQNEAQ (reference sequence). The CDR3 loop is CASSLKLSGVRETQYF. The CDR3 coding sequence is TGTGCCAGCAGCTTGAAGTTGTCAGGGGTACGAGAGACCCAGTACTTC.

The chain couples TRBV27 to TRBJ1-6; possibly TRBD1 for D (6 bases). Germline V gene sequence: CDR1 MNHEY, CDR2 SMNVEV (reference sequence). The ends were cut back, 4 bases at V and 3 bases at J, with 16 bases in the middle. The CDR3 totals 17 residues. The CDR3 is CASSSAGGGLYNSPLHF. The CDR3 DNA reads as TGTGCCAGCAGTTCCGCCGGCGGGGGCCTCTATAATTCACCCCTCCACTTT.

The CDR3 region is CASSLAVGGPDTQYF. The CDR3 nucleotides read TGCGCCAGCAGCTTGGCTGTAGGGGGCCCAGATACGCAGTATTTT. J is TRBJ2-3 and V is TRBV5-1; TRBD1 agrees at 7 bases. CDR1 and CDR2 (germline): SGHRS, YFSETQ. CDR3 length: 15 amino acids. J gave up 4 bases and V 0 bases, and 5 bases lay outside the gene matches.

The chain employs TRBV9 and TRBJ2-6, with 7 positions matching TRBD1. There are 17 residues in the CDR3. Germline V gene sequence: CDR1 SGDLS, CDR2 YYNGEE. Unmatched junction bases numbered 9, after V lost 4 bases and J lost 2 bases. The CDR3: CASSPQLGGAGANVLTF. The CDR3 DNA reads TGTGCCAGCAGCCCCCAGCTAGGGGGCGCTGGGGCCAACGTCCTGACTTTC. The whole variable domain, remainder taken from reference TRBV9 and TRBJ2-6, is DSGVTQTPKHLITATGQRVTLRCSPRSGDLSVYWYQQSLDQGLQFLIQYYNGEERAKGNILERFSAQQFPDLHSELNLSSLELGDSALYFCASSPQLGGAGANVLTFGAGSRLTVL.